The T cell receptor beta chain described here comes from a study of graft-versus-host responses after intestinal transplantation. Study details: Transplantation in recipients was multivisceral, liver-intestinal, or isolated intestinal. Anti-thymocyte globulin served as induction for all recipients, who then took tacrolimus and steroids for 2 to 4 years.

Note on this clone: Its cognate antigen is unknown.

Generated by immunoSEQ multiplex PCR, the TCRdb table keeps only in-frame clones and is missing some. This sample has approximately 99,000 clones, with about 90% found just once. Study-level points and caveats: Recipient bone marrow held GvH clones, some seen earlier in ileum or blood. Some patients had graft-donor T cell macrochimerism, and their allografts showed high graft-versus-host to host-versus-graft clonal ratios.

CDR3 length equals 12 residues. Trimming cost V 10 bases and J 8 bases, with 17 bases left between them. Germline CDR1 is MNHNS and CDR2 is SASEGT. V usage is TRBV6-1 and J usage is TRBJ1-1; perhaps TRBD1 as D (5 bases). The sequence came from a human donor who was the organ donor for an intestinal transplant. The sequencing here drew on unstimulated CD8+ T cells sorted from spleen or lymph node cells, taken before transplant. CDR3 nucleotide sequence: TGTGCCACCATGGGGATTTGGGGCGAAGCTTTCTTT. The encoded protein is CATMGIWGEAFF.